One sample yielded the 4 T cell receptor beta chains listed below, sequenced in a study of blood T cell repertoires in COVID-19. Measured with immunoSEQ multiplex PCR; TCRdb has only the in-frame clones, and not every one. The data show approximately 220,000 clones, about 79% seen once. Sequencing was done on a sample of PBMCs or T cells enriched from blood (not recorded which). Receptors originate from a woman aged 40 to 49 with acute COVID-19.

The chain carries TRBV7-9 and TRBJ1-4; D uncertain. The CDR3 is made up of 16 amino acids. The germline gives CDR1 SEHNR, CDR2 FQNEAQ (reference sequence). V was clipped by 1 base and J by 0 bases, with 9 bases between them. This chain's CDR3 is CASSLVPGTTNEKLFF. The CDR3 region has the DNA TGTGCCAGCAGCTTAGTTCCGGGTACAACTAATGAAAAACTGTTTTTT.

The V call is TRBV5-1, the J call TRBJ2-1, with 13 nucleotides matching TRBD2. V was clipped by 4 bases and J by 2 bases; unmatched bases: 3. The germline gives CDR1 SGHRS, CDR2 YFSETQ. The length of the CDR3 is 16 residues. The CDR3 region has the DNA TGCGCCAGCAGCATCGGGACTAGCGGGACCTACAATGAGCAGTTCTTC. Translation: CASSIGTSGTYNEQFF.

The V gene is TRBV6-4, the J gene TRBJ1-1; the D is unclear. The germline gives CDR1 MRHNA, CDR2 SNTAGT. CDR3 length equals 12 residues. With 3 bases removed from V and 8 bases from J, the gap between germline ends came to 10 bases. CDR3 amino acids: CASSEETGEAFF. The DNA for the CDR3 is TGTGCCAGCAGTGAAGAGACCGGGGAAGCTTTCTTT.

CDR3 protein: CSVAEGARNTIYF. The CDR3 DNA sequence: TGCAGCGTCGCCGAGGGGGCGAGAAACACCATATATTTT. The chain carries TRBV29-1 and TRBJ1-3, with 7 bases matching TRBD1. Germline V gene data show CDR1 as SQVTM and CDR2 as ANQGSEA. This CDR3 is built from 13 residues. The V segment lost 6 bases and the J segment 5 bases; nucleotides outside the gene matches: 7.